The entry below gives a single T cell receptor (beta chain) sequence along with its context. CDR3 size: 16 residues. CDR1 is LGHDT, CDR2 YNNKEL, per germline (reference sequence). The V and J ends lost 0 bases and 0 bases respectively, with 9 bases between them. These data originate in a study of blood T cell repertoires in COVID-19. Data came from immunoSEQ multiplex PCR; TCRdb stores just in-frame clones and leaves some out. The sample holds some 270,000 clones, 65% to 85% seen once. This sequence was found in a middle-aged man who had recovered from COVID-19. The chain links TRBV3-1 (or the pseudogene TRBV3-2) to TRBJ1-3, with unresolved D. The sequenced sample consisted of PBMCs or T cells enriched from blood (not recorded which). The CDR3 DNA is TGTGCCAGCAGCCAAGATTCGGGGAGCTCTGGAAACACCATATATTTT. Translated: CASSQDSGSSGNTIYF.